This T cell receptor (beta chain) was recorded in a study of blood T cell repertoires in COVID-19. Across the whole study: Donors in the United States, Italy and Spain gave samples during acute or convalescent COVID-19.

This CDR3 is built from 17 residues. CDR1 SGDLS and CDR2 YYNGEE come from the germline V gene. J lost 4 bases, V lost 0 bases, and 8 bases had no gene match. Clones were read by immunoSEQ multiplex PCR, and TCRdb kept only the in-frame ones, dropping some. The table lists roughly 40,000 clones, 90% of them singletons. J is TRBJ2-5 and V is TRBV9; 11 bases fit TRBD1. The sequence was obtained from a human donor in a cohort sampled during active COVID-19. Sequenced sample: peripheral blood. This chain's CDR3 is CASSVVAGTGGPETQYF. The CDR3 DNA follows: TGTGCCAGCAGCGTAGTTGCCGGGACAGGGGGGCCAGAGACCCAGTACTTC.